This TCR beta chain emerged from a study of cytomegalovirus exposure and HLA in healthy donors. This clone was recorded a few times. Its antigen is unknown. V was pared by 6 bases and J by 7 bases, with 16 bases of the junction left unmatched. The CDR3 contains 16 residues. Germline V gene data show CDR1 as MNHEY and CDR2 as SMNVEV (reference sequence). Study findings and constraints: Using a false discovery rate of 0.05, a later analysis showed that 16,951 TCR beta sequences were associated with HLA alleles. A prior analysis recorded that most TCR beta V segments were productive about 90% or about 30% of the time.

This PCR relied on a set of 60 Vbeta primers and 13 Jbeta primers. Clones were read by immunoSEQ multiplex PCR, and TCRdb kept only the in-frame ones, dropping some. The sample lists 150,000 or so clones, more than 75% occurring once. Sequencing was done on a sample of PBMCs. The source of this sequence is a man under 40 in good health and CMV-seropositive. The genes are TRBV27 and TRBJ1-2; TRBD1 matches at 8 bases. The CDR3 coding sequence is TGTGCCAGCAGCTTACTACCAGGGCAGGGGGCGCTTGGCTACACCTTC. As protein: CASSLLPGQGALGYTF.